Listed here are 22 T cell receptor beta chains from one sample, sequenced in a study of T cells in narcolepsy. Libraries were prepared by immunoSEQ multiplex PCR; TCRdb keeps only in-frame clonotypes and omits some of them. The sample holds tens of thousands of clones, around 84% seen once. Sequencing used memory (CD45RA-) CD4+ T cells from blood. The receptor source for this set is a human donor in good health.

The CDR3 region has the DNA TGTGCCATCAAGCCTAGCGGAAACACCGGGGAGCTGTTTTTT. Translation: CAIKPSGNTGELFF. The genes are TRBV10-3 and TRBJ2-2, with 7 bases matching TRBD2. This CDR3 is built from 14 residues. The germline gives CDR1 ENHRY, CDR2 SYGVKD. J was trimmed by 2 bases and V by 7 bases; bases with no gene match: 4.

The CDR3 region is CASSSRLAGYRGEQFF. CDR3 DNA sequence: TGTGCCAGCAGCTCCCGGCTAGCGGGGTATAGGGGTGAGCAGTTCTTC. The chain couples TRBV11-3 to TRBJ2-1, with TRBD2 matching 9 bases. Germline CDR1 and CDR2: SGHNT and YENEEA. V lost 4 bases and J lost 9; bases outside the gene matches: 13. CDR3 length equals 16 residues.

This clone was recorded once. The chain uses TRBV7-2 and TRBJ2-3; 9 nucleotides line up with TRBD2. The CDR3 contains 15 residues. The germline gives CDR1 SGHTA, CDR2 FQGNSA. With V trimmed by 5 bases and J by 1 base, 4 bases remained unmatched. CDR3 coding DNA: TGTGCCAGCAGCCCCCAGCGGGGGGGCACAGATACGCAGTATTTT. This translates into CASSPQRGGTDTQYF.

This chain links TRBV28 with TRBJ2-7; a weak D match, TRBD1 (6 bases). The CDR3 is made up of 12 amino acids. With 6 bases removed from V and 4 bases from J, the gap between germline ends came to 10 bases. From germline, CDR1 is MDHEN and CDR2 SYDVKM. CDR3 loop: CASRTGNYEQYF. The CDR3 coding sequence is TGTGCCAGCAGAACAGGGAATTACGAGCAGTACTTC. The complete variable domain, with remaining parts taken from reference TRBV28 and TRBJ2-7, reads DVKVTQSSRYLVKRTGEKVFLECVQDMDHENMFWYRQDPGLGLRLIYFSYDVKMKEKGDIPEGYSVSREKKERFSLILESASTNQTSMYLCASRTGNYEQYFGPGTRLTVT.

Worth noting for this clone: The same CDR3 is also encoded by other DNA sequences in this sample. CDR3 DNA sequence: TGTGCCAGCTCATCTAGCGGCTCCTACGAGCAGTACTTC. Amino acid sequence: CASSSSGSYEQYF. This chain joins TRBV6-6 and TRBJ2-7; 7 nucleotides line up with TRBD2. Trimming took 8 bases from V and 0 from J; bases not matched to a gene: 4. The CDR3 totals 13 residues. Germline-derived CDR1 and CDR2 are MNHNY and SVGAGI (reference sequence).

CDR3 region: CASSFLGTHNEQFF. The DNA for the CDR3 is TGTGCCAGCAGTTTCCTTGGGACCCACAATGAGCAGTTCTTC. V is TRBV7-9 and J is TRBJ2-1; D is possibly TRBD1 or TRBD2 (5 bases each). V gave up 6 bases and J gave up 5 bases, with 14 bases separating them. Per the germline V gene, CDR1 is SEHNR and CDR2 is FQNEAQ (reference sequence). The CDR3 extends over 14 amino acids.

The chain combines TRBV4-2 with TRBJ2-4; D might be TRBD1 or TRBD2, each matching 6 bases. The CDR3 length is 17 residues. Trimming took off 2 bases at V and 0 bases at J, with 14 bases between the two ends. In germline, CDR1 is LGHNA, CDR2 YNFKEQ. The CDR3, as DNA: TGTGCCAGCAGCCAATCGGGGGCCATATTAGCCAAAAACATTCAGTACTTC. Protein product: CASSQSGAILAKNIQYF.

J is TRBJ1-5 and V is TRBV6-6; D gene ambiguous. Germline V gene sequence: CDR1 MNHNY, CDR2 SVGAGI (reference sequence). V was clipped by 9 bases and J by 9 bases, with 12 bases between them. The CDR3 is 11 residues long. The CDR3 sequence: CASADEGPQHF. As DNA, the CDR3 is TGTGCCAGTGCCGACGAGGGGCCCCAGCATTTT.

V gene TRBV4-2 combines with J gene TRBJ2-2, with D perhaps matching TRBD1 (5 bases). Looked up from germline, CDR1 is LGHNA and CDR2 is YNFKEQ. The V gene lost 0 bases and the J gene lost 4 bases, with 6 bases spanning the gap. This CDR3 region has 14 residues. The CDR3 DNA follows: TGTGCCAGCAGCCAAGAAAGGGGCACCGGGGAGCTGTTTTTT. Its protein product is CASSQERGTGELFF.

The chain uses TRBV7-9 and TRBJ2-2; D gene ambiguous. The CDR3 covers 16 residues. The germline CDR1 and CDR2 sequences are SEHNR and FQNEAQ (reference sequence). The V end was cut by 5 bases, the J end by 5 bases, with 18 bases between. CDR3 in DNA: TGTGCCAGCAGCCCGAAAATTAGGGTATCGACCGGGGAGCTGTTTTTT. Translated, it gives CASSPKIRVSTGELFF.

This chain connects TRBV7-9 to TRBJ1-1; D unclear. CDR3 length equals 16 residues. The V and J ends lost 4 bases and 0 bases respectively, with 15 bases between them. Germline CDR1 reads SEHNR; CDR2 reads FQNEAQ (reference sequence). DNA for the CDR3: TGTGCCAGCAGCTCACCGACCCAAGGAATGAACACTGAAGCTTTCTTT. It codes for CASSSPTQGMNTEAFF.

The V gene is TRBV6-1, the J gene TRBJ1-3; D is unclear. The V and J ends lost 5 bases and 0 bases respectively, with 5 bases between them. Germline lookup yields CDR1 MNHNS and CDR2 SASEGT. The CDR3 length is 13 residues. The CDR3 nucleotides read TGTGCCAGCAGTCTGAACTCTGGAAACACCATATATTTT. The encoded protein is CASSLNSGNTIYF.

The chain joins TRBV19 to TRBJ1-5, with TRBD1 as a possible D gene (5 bases). Trimming pared 0 bases from V and 3 bases from J, leaving 9 bases between. The CDR3 runs 15 residues. The germline CDR1 and CDR2 sequences are LNHDA and SQIVND (reference sequence). The CDR3 spells CASSIEGRDNQPQHF. The CDR3 nucleotides read TGTGCCAGTAGTATAGAAGGCAGGGACAATCAGCCCCAGCATTTT.

In its sample, this clone was seen once. V usage is TRBV28 and J usage is TRBJ2-4; weak D call: TRBD2 (5 bases). Germline V gene lookup returns CDR1 MDHEN and CDR2 SYDVKM. V lost 5 bases, J lost 9 bases, and 17 bases lay in between. The CDR3 contains 14 residues. The CDR3 nucleotides are TGTGCCAGCAGTCCAATGCGTAGTGAGGGCATTCAGTACTTC. Amino acids: CASSPMRSEGIQYF.

The chain combines TRBV20-1 with TRBJ2-7; D is perhaps TRBD2 (5 bases). The CDR3 loop spans 11 amino acids. V was pared by 3 bases and J by 5 bases, with 8 bases between. CDR1 is DFQATT, CDR2 SNEGSKA, per germline (reference sequence). The CDR3 region is CSARRVHEQYF. The CDR3 region has the DNA TGCAGTGCTAGGCGGGTACACGAGCAGTACTTC.

The chain couples TRBV15 to TRBJ2-5; 9 bases agree with TRBD2. The J call may be mistaken, given a closer DNA end match to TRBJ2-7. Germline CDR1 LNHNV, CDR2 YYDKDF (reference sequence). The CDR3 runs to 16 residues. Here the CDR3 DNA reads TGTGCCACCAGCAGAGGTCGCGGGAGGGTATCGTACGAGCAGTACTTC. Translation: CATSRGRGRVSYEQYF.

J is TRBJ2-5 and V is TRBV30; D possibly corresponds to TRBD1 (6 bases). Germline values: CDR1 GTSNPN, CDR2 SVGIG (reference sequence). This CDR3 contains 14 residues. Deletions cut 0 bases from V and 6 bases from J, with 14 bases between. The CDR3 nucleotides read TGTGCCTGGAGTGTTCAGGGGATCGCGAAGACCCAGTACTTC. It translates to CAWSVQGIAKTQYF.

This clone was recorded once. The CDR3: CASSFGPYGYTF. The CDR3 region has the DNA TGTGCCAGCAGCTTCGGACCTTATGGCTACACCTTC. V is TRBV9 and J is TRBJ1-2, with unresolved D. The CDR3 consists of 12 residues. Germline CDR1 and CDR2: SGDLS and YYNGEE. V was pared by 4 bases and J by 5 bases, with 9 bases between.

V and J are TRBV27 and TRBJ1-1; D is unclear. V was pared by 3 bases and J by 7 bases, with 6 bases between. CDR3 length: 11 amino acids. The germline V gene has CDR1 MNHEY and CDR2 SMNVEV (reference sequence). In DNA form, the CDR3 reads TGTGCCAGCAGTTTTGAGGGTGAAGCTTTCTTT. Residues: CASSFEGEAFF.

This rearrangement joins TRBV9 to TRBJ2-2; possible D gene TRBD2, 6 bases. Germline CDR1 is SGDLS and CDR2 is YYNGEE. There are 14 residues in the CDR3. V was trimmed by 0 bases and J by 9 bases, leaving 12 bases between them. The CDR3 protein is CASSVEAGRRELFF. CDR3 coding DNA: TGTGCCAGCAGCGTAGAGGCGGGGCGGCGGGAGCTGTTTTTT.

The chain's CDR3 is CASSAGLGQPSTDTQYF. CDR3 bases: TGTGCCAGCTCTGCTGGCCTAGGACAGCCTAGCACAGATACGCAGTATTTT. The V call is TRBV7-8, the J call TRBJ2-3; D possibly corresponds to TRBD1 (6 bases). Germline lookup yields CDR1 SGHVS and CDR2 FQNEAQ. V dropped 8 bases and J dropped 0 bases, with 21 bases sitting between them. The CDR3 spans 17 residues. The full variable domain, its missing parts supplied by reference TRBV7-8 and TRBJ2-3, is GAGVSQSPRYKVAKRGQDVALRCDPISGHVSLFWYQQALGQGPEFLTYFQNEAQLDKSGLPSDRFFAERPEGSVSTLKIQRTQQEDSAVYLCASSAGLGQPSTDTQYFGPGTRLTVL.

This clone was seen just once. The CDR3 protein is CASSGRQGNYNEQFF. Here the CDR3 DNA reads TGTGCCAGCTCGGGTAGGCAGGGAAACTACAATGAGCAGTTCTTC. The chain has TRBV18 and TRBJ2-1; tentatively, D is TRBD1 (5 bases). The germline CDR1 and CDR2 sequences are KGHSH and LQKENI. This CDR3 has 15 residues. Trimming removed 6 bases at V and 3 bases at J, with 15 bases between.